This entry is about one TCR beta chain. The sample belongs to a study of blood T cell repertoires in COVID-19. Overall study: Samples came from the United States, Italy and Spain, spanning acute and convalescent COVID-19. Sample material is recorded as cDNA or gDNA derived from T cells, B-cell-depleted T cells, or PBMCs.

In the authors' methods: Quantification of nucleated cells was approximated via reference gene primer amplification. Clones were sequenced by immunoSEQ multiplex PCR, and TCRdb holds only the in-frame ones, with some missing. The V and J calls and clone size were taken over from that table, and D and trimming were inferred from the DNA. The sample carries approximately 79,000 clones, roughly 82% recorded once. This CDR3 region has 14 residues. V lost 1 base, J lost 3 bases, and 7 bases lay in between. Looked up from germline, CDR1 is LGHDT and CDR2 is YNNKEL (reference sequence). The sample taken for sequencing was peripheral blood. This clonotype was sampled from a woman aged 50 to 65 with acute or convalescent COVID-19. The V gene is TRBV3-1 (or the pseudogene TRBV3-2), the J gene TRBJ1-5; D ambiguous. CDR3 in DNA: TGTGCCAGCAGCCAAGCGGGAGACAATCAGCCCCAGCATTTT. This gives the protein CASSQAGDNQPQHF.